This T cell receptor (beta chain) was retrieved from a study of cytomegalovirus exposure and HLA in healthy donors. Trimming took off 0 bases at V and 4 bases at J, with 11 bases between the two ends. This CDR3 comprises 14 residues. Germline CDR1 reads SGHRS; CDR2 reads YFSETQ. Vbeta (60) and Jbeta (13) primers were used in the PCR. TCRdb keeps only in-frame clones here, not all; method: immunoSEQ multiplex PCR. The sample yields about 170,000 clones, of which the top ten take up about 0.79%. The chain joins TRBV5-1 to TRBJ2-7; D is possibly TRBD1 (6 bases). The source of this sequence is a woman between 18 and 30 years old in good health and CMV-seropositive. Sequencing was carried out using PBMCs. CDR3 sequence: CASSLVAGEYEQYF. DNA for the CDR3: TGCGCCAGCAGCTTGGTCGCAGGGGAATACGAGCAGTACTTC.